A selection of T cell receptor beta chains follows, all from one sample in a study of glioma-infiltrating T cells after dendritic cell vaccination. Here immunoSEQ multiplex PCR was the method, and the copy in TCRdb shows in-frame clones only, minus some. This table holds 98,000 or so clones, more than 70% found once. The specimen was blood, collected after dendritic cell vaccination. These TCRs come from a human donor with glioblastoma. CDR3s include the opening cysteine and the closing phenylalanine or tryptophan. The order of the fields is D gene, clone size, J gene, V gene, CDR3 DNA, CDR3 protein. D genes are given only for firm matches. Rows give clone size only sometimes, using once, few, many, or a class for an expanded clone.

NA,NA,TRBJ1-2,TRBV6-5,TGTGCCAGCAGGGACTGGAACTATGGCTACACCTTC,CASRDWNYGYTF
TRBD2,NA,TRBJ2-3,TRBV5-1,TGCGCCAGCAGCCCCACTAGCGAGGCGGATACGCAGTATTTT,CASSPTSEADTQYF
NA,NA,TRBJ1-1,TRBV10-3,TGTGCCATCCTAGGGAGCTCCTCCCCTGAAGCTTTCTTT,CAILGSSSPEAFF
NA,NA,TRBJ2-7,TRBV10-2,TGCGCCAGCAGTCAGGGGTCATTCTACGAGCAGTACTTC,CASSQGSFYEQYF
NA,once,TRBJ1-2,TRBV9,TGTGCCAGCAGCGTAAATGAGGGTACATATGGCTACACCTTC,CASSVNEGTYGYTF
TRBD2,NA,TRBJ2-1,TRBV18,TGTGCCAGCTCACCACTAGCGGGAGAGGTTGAGCAGTTCTTC,CASSPLAGEVEQFF
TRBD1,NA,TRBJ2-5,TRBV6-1,TGTGCCAGCAGTCGACAGGGGCGAGAGACCCAGTACTTC,CASSRQGRETQYF
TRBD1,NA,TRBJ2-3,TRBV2,TGTGCCAGCAGTACCCCCGGGACAGGGTTAACAAATACGCAGTATTTT,CASSTPGTGLTNTQYF
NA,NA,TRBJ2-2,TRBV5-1,TGCGCCAGCAGCTTGACTAGCAAAAGCACCGGGGAGCTGTTTTTT,CASSLTSKSTGELFF
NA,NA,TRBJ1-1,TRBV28,TGTGCCAGCAGCAAGGTAGGGACACACTTCACTGAAGCTTTCTTT,CASSKVGTHFTEAFF
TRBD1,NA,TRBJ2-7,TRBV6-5,TGTGCCAGCAGTTACTGGGACAGTCCCTACGAGCAGTACTTC,CASSYWDSPYEQYF
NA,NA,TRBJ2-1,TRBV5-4,TGTGCCAGCAGCTTGGCTGGCTTCTGGGCGTACAATGAGCAGTTCTTC,CASSLAGFWAYNEQFF
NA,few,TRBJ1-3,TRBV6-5,TGTGCCAGCAGTGGAGGGACGGCTGGAAACACCATATATTTT,CASSGGTAGNTIYF
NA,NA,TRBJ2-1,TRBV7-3,TGTGCCAGCAGCTTATTCGGCGGTGAGCAGTTCTTC,CASSLFGGEQFF
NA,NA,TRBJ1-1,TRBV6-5,TGTGCCAGCAGTGTCCTCGTTAACGGTGTTTTCTTT,CASSVLVNGVFF
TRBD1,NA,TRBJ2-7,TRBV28,TGTGCCAGCAGTTCGGATCAGGGGGCCGGACCCTACGAGCAGTACTTC,CASSSDQGAGPYEQYF
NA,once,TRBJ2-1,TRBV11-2,TGTGCCAGCAGCTTAGATTGGGTAAGGGGTGAGCAGTTCTTC,CASSLDWVRGEQFF
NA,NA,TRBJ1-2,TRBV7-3,TGTGCCAGCAGCCAAGATGGCACAGGACGCACCTTC,CASSQDGTGRTF
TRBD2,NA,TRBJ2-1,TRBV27,TGTGCCAGCAGTTTACTAGCGGGAGTAGGCAATGAGCAGTTCTTC,CASSLLAGVGNEQFF
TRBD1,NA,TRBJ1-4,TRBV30,TGTGCCTGGAGTGGGGACAGAGATAATGAAAAACTGTTTTTT,CAWSGDRDNEKLFF
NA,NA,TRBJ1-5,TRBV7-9,TGTGCCAGCAGCTCCGGGGGGACCAATCAGCCCCAGCATTTT,CASSSGGTNQPQHF
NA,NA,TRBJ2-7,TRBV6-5,TGTGCCAGCAGTTTGGGGCTAGAAGCCTACGAGCAGTACTTC,CASSLGLEAYEQYF
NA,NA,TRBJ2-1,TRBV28,TGTGCCAGCAGTTTCATGGTCGGTTACAATGAGCAGTTCTTC,CASSFMVGYNEQFF
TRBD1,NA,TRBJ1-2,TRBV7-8,TGTGCCAGCAGCTCCTCAGGGGGCGCCCGGTTTGGCTACACCTTC,CASSSSGGARFGYTF
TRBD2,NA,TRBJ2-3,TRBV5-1,TGCGCCAGCAGCTTGGTGCGGGGGGGCGGGAATACGCAGTATTTT,CASSLVRGGGNTQYF
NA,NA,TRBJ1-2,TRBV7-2,TGTGCCAGCAGCTTAGTTGGGCGCTCCGGCTACACCTTC,CASSLVGRSGYTF
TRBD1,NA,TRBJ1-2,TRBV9,TGTGCCAGCAGCACCGACAGGGGTGCGGGCTATGGCTACACCTTC,CASSTDRGAGYGYTF